Shown below are 15 T cell receptor beta chains from a single sample sequenced in a study of blood T cell repertoires in COVID-19. The assay was immunoSEQ multiplex PCR, and TCRdb's table has in-frame clones only and misses some. The table has roughly 100,000 clones, roughly 90% seen once. Material: peripheral blood. These receptors all come from a woman aged 55-70 years with acute or convalescent COVID-19.

The V gene is TRBV10-3, the J gene TRBJ1-2; D is uncertain. The V end lost 2 bases, the J end lost 8 bases, and 15 bases lay between the germline ends. The CDR3 has 14 amino acids. Germline V gene sequence: CDR1 ENHRY, CDR2 SYGVKD. The CDR3 region is CAISETAELPGYTF. CDR3 sequence (DNA): TGTGCCATCAGTGAGACAGCTGAACTCCCCGGCTACACCTTC.

The chain links TRBV2 to TRBJ2-4; 12 bases map to TRBD1. This CDR3 spans 14 amino acids. Germline V gene sequence: CDR1 SNHLY, CDR2 FYNNEI. Unmatched junction bases numbered 7, after V lost 7 bases and J lost 9 bases. The CDR3 region is CASTRDRGHGIQYF. CDR3 DNA sequence: TGTGCCAGCACCCGGGACAGGGGGCATGGCATTCAGTACTTC.

This sequence joins TRBV29-1 and TRBJ2-5; perhaps TRBD1 as D (5 bases). This CDR3 contains 12 residues. In germline, CDR1 is SQVTM, CDR2 ANQGSEA. Between the trimmed V and J ends, which lost 3 bases and 1 base, there was a span of 6 bases. In DNA, the CDR3 is TGCAGCGTTGACAGGGCCCAAGAGACCCAGTACTTC. Protein: CSVDRAQETQYF. Full variable domain (outside the CDR3, taken from reference TRBV29-1 and TRBJ2-5): SAVISQKPSRDICQRGTSLTIQCQVDSQVTMMFWYRQQPGQSLTLIATANQGSEATYESGFVIDKFPISRPNLTFSTLTVSNMSPEDSSIYLCSVDRAQETQYFGPGTRLLVL.

The V gene is TRBV19, the J gene TRBJ2-5; 10 bases align to TRBD2. This CDR3 region has 15 residues. CDR1 LNHDA and CDR2 SQIVND come from the germline V gene (reference sequence). Trimming cost V 3 bases and J 4 bases; bases outside gene matches: 5. The CDR3 loop reads CASSIASGRGETQYF. CDR3 DNA: TGTGCCAGTAGTATCGCCAGCGGGAGGGGAGAGACCCAGTACTTC.

This chain links TRBV5-5 with TRBJ1-1; TRBD1 is a possible D gene (6 bases). CDR1 is SGHKS, CDR2 YYEKEE, per germline (reference sequence). The V end lost 4 bases, the J end lost 4 bases, and 14 bases lay between the germline ends. The CDR3 runs to 14 residues. CDR3 amino acids: CASSPREGGTEAFF. DNA of the CDR3: TGTGCCAGCAGCCCCCGGGAGGGGGGCACTGAAGCTTTCTTT.

The count of this clone is one. The rearrangement joins TRBV29-1 to TRBJ2-1; the match to TRBD2 covers 12 bases. The CDR3 sequence is 18 residues long. Germline V gives CDR1 SQVTM, CDR2 ANQGSEA. The ends lost 3 bases at V and 7 bases at J; junction bases unmatched: 16. The CDR3 here is CSVEIQPRLTSGSNEQFF. CDR3 nucleotides: TGCAGCGTTGAGATACAGCCACGATTGACTAGCGGGAGTAATGAGCAGTTCTTC.

The chain links TRBV28 to TRBJ2-2; D is possibly TRBD1 (6 bases). This CDR3 is built from 15 residues. The V end was cut by 4 bases, the J end by 7 bases, with 16 bases between. Germline V gene lookup returns CDR1 MDHEN and CDR2 SYDVKM. The DNA of the CDR3 is TGTGCCAGCAGTTCCCCCCCTAGGGGGATCGGGGAGCTGTTTTTT. Translated, it gives CASSSPPRGIGELFF. Based on the CDR3 plus reference TRBV28 and TRBJ2-2, the full variable domain is DVKVTQSSRYLVKRTGEKVFLECVQDMDHENMFWYRQDPGLGLRLIYFSYDVKMKEKGDIPEGYSVSREKKERFSLILESASTNQTSMYLCASSSPPRGIGELFFGEGSRLTVL.

This clone was found a few times. The V gene is TRBV6-4, the J gene TRBJ1-1; D is ambiguous. Germline V gene sequence: CDR1 MRHNA, CDR2 SNTAGT. This CDR3 has 13 residues. Trimming removed 4 bases from V and 1 base from J, with 7 bases in between. The CDR3 DNA reads as TGTGCCAGCAGTGCCAACAGGAACACTGAAGCTTTCTTT. This translates into CASSANRNTEAFF.

This chain links TRBV19 with TRBJ1-1; weak D call: TRBD1 (5 bases). This CDR3 region has 13 residues. Germline-derived CDR1 and CDR2 are LNHDA and SQIVND (reference sequence). The V end lost 5 bases, the J end lost 0 bases, and 7 bases lay between the germline ends. The chain's CDR3 is CASSQGMNTEAFF. For the CDR3, the DNA is TGTGCCAGTAGTCAGGGCATGAACACTGAAGCTTTCTTT. Combining the CDR3 with reference TRBV19 and TRBJ1-1 gives the whole variable domain DGGITQSPKYLFRKEGQNVTLSCEQNLNHDAMYWYRQDPGQGLRLIYYSQIVNDFQKGDIAEGYSVSREKKESFPLTVTSAQKNPTAFYLCASSQGMNTEAFFGQGTRLTVV.

This clone was recorded only once. The chain couples TRBV12-3 or TRBV12-4 to TRBJ2-5, with D tentatively TRBD1 (6 bases). Trimming removed 6 bases at V and 5 bases at J, with 13 bases between. This CDR3 comprises 13 residues. This chain's CDR3 is CASRAPGAETQYF. The CDR3 DNA reads as TGTGCCAGCAGAGCCCCAGGGGCGGAGACCCAGTACTTC.

This clone has just one count. The rearrangement links TRBV10-3 to TRBJ2-1; TRBD2 agrees at 11 bases. The CDR3 is 18 residues long. J was trimmed by 4 bases and V by 3 bases; bases with no gene match: 11. Germline V gives CDR1 ENHRY, CDR2 SYGVKD. CDR3 coding DNA: TGTGCCATCAGTGACCCCTACTCGGTAGCGGGAGGGTACAATGAGCAGTTCTTC. It is translated as CAISDPYSVAGGYNEQFF.

The chain is built from TRBV12-1 and TRBJ2-2; the D call in the table, TRBD1, was not verified against the DNA. TRBV12-1 is an annotated pseudogene. This CDR3 has 17 residues. The CDR3 DNA sequence: TGTGCCAGCAGCACGGACAGGCCCCGCCTCAACACCGGGGAGCTGTTTTTT. Its translation is CASSTDRPRLNTGELFF.

The chain couples TRBV4-2 to TRBJ2-2; 8 bases match TRBD2. Trimming at V came to 1 base and at J to 7 bases, leaving 8 bases not matched to a gene. CDR1 LGHNA and CDR2 YNFKEQ come from the germline V gene. There are 16 residues in the CDR3. The CDR3, as DNA: TGTGCCAGCAGCCAAGGGGTTAGCGGGAATTTCGGGGAGCTGTTTTTT. This encodes CASSQGVSGNFGELFF.

This clone was detected only a few times. This chain links TRBV2 with TRBJ1-5, with 7 bases matching TRBD1. V shed 4 bases and J 1 base; nucleotides not matched to a gene: 10. The CDR3 is made up of 17 amino acids. Germline assignment: CDR1 SNHLY and CDR2 FYNNEI. The CDR3 coding sequence is TGTGCCAGCAGTGTCGGGGAGGCAGGGGGGAGCAATCAGCCCCAGCATTTT. Amino acids: CASSVGEAGGSNQPQHF.

This sequence joins TRBV7-2 and TRBJ2-3; TRBD2 aligns across 9 bases. This CDR3 region has 18 residues. Germline CDR1 reads SGHTA; CDR2 reads FQGNSA. The V and J ends lost 0 bases and 2 bases, in that order; junction bases with no gene match: 9. CDR3 loop: CASSLASTSGFYTDTQYF. Here the CDR3 DNA reads TGTGCCAGCAGCTTAGCGAGTACTAGCGGGTTTTACACAGATACGCAGTATTTT.